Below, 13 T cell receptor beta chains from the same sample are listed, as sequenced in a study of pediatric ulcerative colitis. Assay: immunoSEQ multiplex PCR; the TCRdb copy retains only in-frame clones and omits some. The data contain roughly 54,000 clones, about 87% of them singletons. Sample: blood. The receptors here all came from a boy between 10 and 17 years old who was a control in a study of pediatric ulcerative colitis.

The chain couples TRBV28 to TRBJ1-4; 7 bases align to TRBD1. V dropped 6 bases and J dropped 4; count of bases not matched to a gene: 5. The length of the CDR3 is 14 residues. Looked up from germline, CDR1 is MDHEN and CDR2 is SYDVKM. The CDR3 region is CASSPGQLNEKLFF. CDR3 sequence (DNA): TGTGCCAGCAGCCCGGGACAGCTTAATGAAAAACTGTTTTTT.

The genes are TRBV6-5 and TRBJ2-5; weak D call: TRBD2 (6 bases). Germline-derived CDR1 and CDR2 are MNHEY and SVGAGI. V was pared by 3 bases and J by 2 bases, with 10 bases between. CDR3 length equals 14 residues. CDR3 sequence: CASSYTGAQETQYF. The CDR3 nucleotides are TGTGCCAGCAGTTATACGGGAGCTCAAGAGACCCAGTACTTC.

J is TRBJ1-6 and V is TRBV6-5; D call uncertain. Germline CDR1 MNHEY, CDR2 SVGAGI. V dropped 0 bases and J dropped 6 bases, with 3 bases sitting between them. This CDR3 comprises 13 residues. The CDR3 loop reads CASSYSLNSPLHF. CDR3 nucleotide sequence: TGTGCCAGCAGTTACTCGCTTAATTCACCCCTCCACTTT.

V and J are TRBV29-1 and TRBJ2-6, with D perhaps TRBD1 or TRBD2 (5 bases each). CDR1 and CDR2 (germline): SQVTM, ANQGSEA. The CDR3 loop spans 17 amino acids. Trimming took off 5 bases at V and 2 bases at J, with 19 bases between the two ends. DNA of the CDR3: TGCAGCGTTAGGCTGGACCCAGGGACCCCTGGGGCCAACGTCCTGACTTTC. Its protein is CSVRLDPGTPGANVLTF.

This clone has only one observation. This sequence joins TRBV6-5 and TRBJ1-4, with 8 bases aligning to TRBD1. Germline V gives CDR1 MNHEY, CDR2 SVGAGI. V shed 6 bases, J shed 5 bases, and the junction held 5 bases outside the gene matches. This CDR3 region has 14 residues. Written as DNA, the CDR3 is TGTGCCAGCAGGCAAACAGGGGGGAATGAAAAACTGTTTTTT. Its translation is CASRQTGGNEKLFF.

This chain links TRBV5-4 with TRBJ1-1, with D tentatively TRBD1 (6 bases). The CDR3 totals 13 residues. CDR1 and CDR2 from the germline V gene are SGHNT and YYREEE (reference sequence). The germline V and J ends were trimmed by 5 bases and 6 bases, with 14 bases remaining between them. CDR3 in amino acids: CASSPKGGAEAFF. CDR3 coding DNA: TGTGCCAGCAGTCCGAAGGGGGGGGCTGAAGCTTTCTTT.

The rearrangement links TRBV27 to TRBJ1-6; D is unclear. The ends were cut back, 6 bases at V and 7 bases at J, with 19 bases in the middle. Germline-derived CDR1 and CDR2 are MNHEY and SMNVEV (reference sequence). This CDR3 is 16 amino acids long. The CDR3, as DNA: TGTGCCAGCAGCCCCCGGGAGGTATGGTTGAATTCACCCCTCCACTTT. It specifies CASSPREVWLNSPLHF.

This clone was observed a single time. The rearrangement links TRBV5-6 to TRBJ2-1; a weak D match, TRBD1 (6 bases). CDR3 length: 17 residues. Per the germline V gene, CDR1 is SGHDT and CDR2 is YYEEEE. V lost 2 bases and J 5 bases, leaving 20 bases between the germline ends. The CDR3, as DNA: TGTGCCAGCAGCTTTTGGGCAGGGGTTCAAGATAACAATGAGCAGTTCTTC. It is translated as CASSFWAGVQDNNEQFF.

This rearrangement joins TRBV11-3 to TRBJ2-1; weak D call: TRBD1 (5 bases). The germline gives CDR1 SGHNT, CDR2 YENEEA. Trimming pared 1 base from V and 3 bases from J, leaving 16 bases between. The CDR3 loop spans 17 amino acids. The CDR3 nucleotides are TGTGCCAGCAGCTTAGTCGTCTATAACAGGAACTACAATGAGCAGTTCTTC. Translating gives CASSLVVYNRNYNEQFF.

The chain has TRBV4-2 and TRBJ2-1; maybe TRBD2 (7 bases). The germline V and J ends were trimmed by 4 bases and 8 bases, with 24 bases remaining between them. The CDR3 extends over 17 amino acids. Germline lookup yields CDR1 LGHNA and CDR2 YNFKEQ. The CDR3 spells CASSLWGGGAGVYEQFF. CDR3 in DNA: TGTGCCAGCAGCCTTTGGGGGGGCGGTGCGGGAGTCTATGAGCAGTTCTTC.

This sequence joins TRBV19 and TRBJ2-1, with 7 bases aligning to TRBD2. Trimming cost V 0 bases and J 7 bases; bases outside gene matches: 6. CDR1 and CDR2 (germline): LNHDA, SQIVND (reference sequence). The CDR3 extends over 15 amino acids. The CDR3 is CASSIDGGGPNEQFF. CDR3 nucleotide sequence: TGTGCCAGTAGTATAGACGGCGGGGGACCTAATGAGCAGTTCTTC.

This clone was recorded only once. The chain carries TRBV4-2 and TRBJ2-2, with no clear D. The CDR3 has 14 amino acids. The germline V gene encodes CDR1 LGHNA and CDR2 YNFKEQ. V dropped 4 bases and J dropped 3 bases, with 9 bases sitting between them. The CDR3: CASSRRSHTGELFF. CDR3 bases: TGTGCCAGCAGCCGACGGAGCCACACCGGGGAGCTGTTTTTT.

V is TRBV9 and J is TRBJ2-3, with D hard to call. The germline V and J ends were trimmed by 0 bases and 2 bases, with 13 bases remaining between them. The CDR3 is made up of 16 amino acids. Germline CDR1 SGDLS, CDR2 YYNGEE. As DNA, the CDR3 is TGTGCCAGCAGCGTAGCCCCGCGCGGAAACACAGATACGCAGTATTTT. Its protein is CASSVAPRGNTDTQYF.